Below are 8 T cell receptor beta chains sequenced from a single sample in a study of beta chain features in type 1 diabetes. cDNA synthesis used the whole RNA isolate, giving expressed TCRB sequences. Measured with immunoSEQ multiplex PCR; TCRdb has only the in-frame clones, and not every one. The table lists around 280,000 clones, approximately 8% of them singletons, with 1% in the top ten. Sequenced sample: central memory CD4+ T cells from blood. These receptors were collected from a young woman in good health.

The chain carries TRBV2 and TRBJ2-2; D call uncertain. In germline, CDR1 is SNHLY, CDR2 FYNNEI. This CDR3 contains 14 residues. Deletions cut 2 bases from V and 5 bases from J, with 9 bases between. The DNA for the CDR3 is TGTGCCAGCAGTGAATGGGGAATGACCGGGGAGCTGTTTTTT. Residues: CASSEWGMTGELFF.

This clone has a handful of counts. This sequence joins TRBV30 and TRBJ1-4; a possible D gene is TRBD1 (6 bases). V shed 5 bases and J shed 8 bases, with 18 bases lying between them. The V gene's germline CDR1 is GTSNPN and CDR2 SVGIG (reference sequence). The CDR3 is made up of 14 amino acids. CDR3 bases: TGTGCCTGGTCTGGGTCAGGGGAGGGAGAAAAACTGTTTTTT. Translating it yields CAWSGSGEGEKLFF. Together with reference TRBV30 and TRBJ1-4, the CDR3 gives the full variable domain: SQTIHQWPATLVQPVGSPLSLECTVEGTSNPNLYWYRQAAGRGLQLLFYSVGIGQISSEVPQNLSASRPQDRQFILSSKKLLLSDSGFYLCAWSGSGEGEKLFFGSGTQLSVL.

This clone was observed a handful of times. The CDR3 region has the DNA TGTGCCAGCAGTGGCCGAAGTAGGGGGGAGCTGTTTTTT. Protein: CASSGRSRGELFF. This chain joins TRBV27 and TRBJ2-2; D gene ambiguous. The V and J ends lost 5 bases and 8 bases respectively, with 12 bases between them. Germline V CDR1 and CDR2: MNHEY, SMNVEV (reference sequence). This CDR3 has 13 amino acids.

This clone was detected a few times. The chain combines TRBV30 with TRBJ2-5; D gene unclear. The germline V gene has CDR1 GTSNPN and CDR2 SVGIG (reference sequence). Deletions cut 0 bases from V and 9 bases from J, with 11 bases between. This CDR3 spans 12 amino acids. The CDR3 is CAWSVEETAQYF. Written as DNA, the CDR3 is TGTGCCTGGAGTGTAGAAGAGACGGCCCAGTACTTC.

The chain uses TRBV6-5 and TRBJ2-7, with D unresolved. Between the trimmed V and J ends, which lost 2 bases and 0 bases, there was a span of 5 bases. The CDR3 is made up of 13 amino acids. Germline lookup yields CDR1 MNHEY and CDR2 SVGAGI. The CDR3 loop is CASSYPHSYEQYF. In DNA form, the CDR3 reads TGTGCCAGCAGTTACCCCCACTCCTACGAGCAGTACTTC.

This clone was picked up a small number of times. This rearrangement joins TRBV7-3 to TRBJ1-3; D unclear. The CDR3 length is 13 residues. Trimming stripped 5 bases from V and 4 bases from J, with 9 bases between. Germline V gene sequence: CDR1 SGHTA, CDR2 FQGTGA. CDR3 sequence reads: CASSSQPGNTIYF. CDR3 DNA: TGTGCCAGCAGCAGCCAACCGGGAAACACCATATATTTT. The full variable domain, with the rest looked up from reference TRBV7-3 and TRBJ1-3, is GAGVSQTPSNKVTEKGKYVELRCDPISGHTALYWYRQSLGQGPEFLIYFQGTGAADDSGLPNDRFFAVRPEGSVSTLKIQRTERGDSAVYLCASSSQPGNTIYFGEGSWLTVV.

The rearrangement links TRBV6-6 to TRBJ1-1; TRBD1 might be the D (6 bases). Trimming cost V 4 bases and J 4 bases, with 10 bases left between them. The CDR3 runs to 13 residues. CDR1 MNHNY and CDR2 SVGAGI come from the germline V gene (reference sequence). The CDR3 DNA is TGTGCCAGCAGTTTGCAGGGGAGCACTGAAGCTTTCTTT. Protein product: CASSLQGSTEAFF.

This clone was detected only a few times. J is TRBJ2-7 and V is TRBV11-2; 7 bases are shared with TRBD1. Germline values: CDR1 SGHAT, CDR2 FQNNGV. There are 14 residues in the CDR3. Trimming cost V 5 bases and J 3 bases; bases outside gene matches: 7. The CDR3 coding sequence is TGTGCCAGCAGCCGCACAGGGGTAGACTACGAGCAGTACTTC. Protein product: CASSRTGVDYEQYF.